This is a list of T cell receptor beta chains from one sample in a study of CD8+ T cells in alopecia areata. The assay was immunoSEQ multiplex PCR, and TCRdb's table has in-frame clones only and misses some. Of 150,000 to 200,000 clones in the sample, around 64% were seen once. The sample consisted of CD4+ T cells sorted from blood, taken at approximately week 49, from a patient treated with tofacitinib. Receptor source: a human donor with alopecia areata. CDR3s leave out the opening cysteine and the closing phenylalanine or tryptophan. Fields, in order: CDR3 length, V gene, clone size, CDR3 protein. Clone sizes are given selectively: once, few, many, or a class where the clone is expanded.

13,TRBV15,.,ATSRSGDRDQTQY
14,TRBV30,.,AWSSSRGRNNSPLH
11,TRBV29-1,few,SVRSGLDNEQF
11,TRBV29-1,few,SGQGASRDTQY
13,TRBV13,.,ASSFNDRAHYGYT
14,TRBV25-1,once,ASSESLQGLGETQY
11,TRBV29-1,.,SVEVVSNQPQH
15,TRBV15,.,ATSSARDSHSNQPQH
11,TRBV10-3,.,AINTGMTSGYT
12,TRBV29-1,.,SVVGWKTTDTQY
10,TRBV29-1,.,SAVPSGGPQY
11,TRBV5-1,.,ASSTTGDTEAF
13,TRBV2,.,ASSVPLMMGTEAF
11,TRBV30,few,AWSVGSNQPQH
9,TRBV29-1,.,SAGTDYGYT
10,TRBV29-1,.,SVESGFNEQY
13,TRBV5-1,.,ASSRDGGAGDGYT
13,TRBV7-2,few,ASSLEARGIGGYT
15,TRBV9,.,ASGAGETFVQADTQY
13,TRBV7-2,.,ASTTGTESTDTQY
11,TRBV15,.,ATRRHPNHEQF
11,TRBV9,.,ASSVGTGEGYT
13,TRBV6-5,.,ASRAPRGNTDTQY
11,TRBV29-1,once,SVGGRMNTEAF
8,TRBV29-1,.,SAAQETQY
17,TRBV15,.,ATSRVTTSGVSGANVLT